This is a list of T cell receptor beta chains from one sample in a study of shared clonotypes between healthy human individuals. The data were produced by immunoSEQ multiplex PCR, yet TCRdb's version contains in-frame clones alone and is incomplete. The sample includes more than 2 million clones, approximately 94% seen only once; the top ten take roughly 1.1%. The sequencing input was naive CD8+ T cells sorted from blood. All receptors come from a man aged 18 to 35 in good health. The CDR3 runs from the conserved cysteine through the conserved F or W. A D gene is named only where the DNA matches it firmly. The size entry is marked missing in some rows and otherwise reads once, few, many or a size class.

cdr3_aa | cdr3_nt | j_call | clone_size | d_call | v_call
CASSFGLAGGDTQYF | TGTGCCAGCAGTTTCGGACTAGCGGGGGGAGATACGCAGTATTTT | TRBJ2-3 | once | TRBD2 | TRBV27
CASSYTGTGDGTEAFF | TGTGCCAGCAGCTACACCGGGACAGGGGACGGAACTGAAGCTTTCTTT | TRBJ1-1 | - | TRBD1 | TRBV11-2
CAHWRADVAVNTEAFF | TGTGCCCACTGGAGAGCCGACGTGGCGGTGAACACTGAAGCTTTCTTT | TRBJ1-1 | - | - | TRBV30
CASSAGTGRTGELFF | TGCGCCAGCAGCGCCGGGACAGGGAGAACCGGGGAGCTGTTTTTT | TRBJ2-2 | once | TRBD1 | TRBV5-1
CASSSGAYEQYF | TGTGCCAGCAGCTCCGGTGCCTACGAGCAGTACTTC | TRBJ2-7 | - | - | TRBV6-5
CASSINSITGELFF | TGTGCCAGTAGTATAAACAGCATCACCGGGGAGCTGTTTTTT | TRBJ2-2 | - | - | TRBV19
CASSLIMGEGTGELFF | TGTGCCAGCAGTTTAATCATGGGAGAGGGGACCGGGGAGCTGTTTTTT | TRBJ2-2 | - | - | TRBV27
CASSLDQGQGNTIYF | TGTGCCAGCAGCTTAGACCAGGGACAGGGAAACACCATATATTTT | TRBJ1-3 | - | TRBD1 | TRBV11-3
CASTCDGEPGANVLTF | TGTGCCAGCACCTGTGACGGAGAACCTGGGGCCAACGTCCTGACTTTC | TRBJ2-6 | - | - | TRBV21-1
CASRLGTGGHEQYF | TGTGCCAGCAGACTAGGGACAGGGGGACACGAGCAGTACTTC | TRBJ2-7 | - | TRBD1 | TRBV2
CASKGDGSHTGELFF | TGTGCCAGTAAAGGGGACGGGTCCCACACCGGGGAGCTGTTTTTT | TRBJ2-2 | - | - | TRBV19
CASGWDRVQGSSPLHF | TGTGCCAGCGGATGGGACAGGGTCCAGGGAAGTTCACCCCTCCACTTT | TRBJ1-6 | - | TRBD1 | TRBV2
CASSSLLDSDYEQYF | TGTGCCAGCAGCTCTCTCCTGGACAGTGACTACGAGCAGTACTTC | TRBJ2-7 | - | - | TRBV7-9
CACRTSYEQYF | TGTGCCTGCCGTACGTCCTACGAGCAGTACTTC | TRBJ2-7 | - | - | TRBV30